The 23 T cell receptor beta chains below were found in one sample sequenced in a study of PD-L1 blockade in urothelial cancer. Some clones are missing from TCRdb's copy, which holds only in-frame ones; the method was immunoSEQ multiplex PCR. The sample consists of 46,000 or so clones, about 85% of them appearing once. The sequencing here drew on PBMCs, taken around atezolizumab (anti-PD-L1) treatment. These receptors all stem from a man in his 60s with urothelial cancer.

This clone was seen a single time. The CDR3 region has the DNA TGTGCCATCAGTGACCCGGGACAGGGCGGTGAGCAGTTCTTC. Amino acid sequence: CAISDPGQGGEQFF. The J gene is TRBJ2-1, the V gene TRBV10-3, with TRBD1 matching over 9 bases. After removal of 3 bases from V and 9 bases from J, the junction contained 6 bases not matched to a gene. The CDR3 has 14 amino acids. Looked up from germline, CDR1 is ENHRY and CDR2 is SYGVKD.

This sequence joins TRBV30 and TRBJ1-1; TRBD1 might be the D (6 bases). Germline CDR1 reads GTSNPN; CDR2 reads SVGIG (reference sequence). V gave up 2 bases and J gave up 4 bases, with 20 bases separating them. The CDR3 is made up of 16 amino acids. DNA of the CDR3: TGTGCCTGGAGTTACGAAATAGGAGACAGGCCCACTGAAGCTTTCTTT. Translation gives CAWSYEIGDRPTEAFF.

The chain recombines TRBV27 with TRBJ2-1; D is perhaps TRBD1 (5 bases). There are 17 residues in the CDR3. CDR1 is MNHEY, CDR2 SMNVEV, per germline (reference sequence). The V gene lost 2 bases and the J gene lost 5 bases, with 19 bases spanning the gap. CDR3 coding DNA: TGTGCCAGCAGTTTAAGGGGTCCCGTCCCTATAGACAATGAGCAGTTCTTC. Amino acid sequence: CASSLRGPVPIDNEQFF.

The chain joins TRBV6-5 to TRBJ1-6; D gene uncertain. Trimming took 11 bases from V and 8 from J, leaving 16 bases between them. This CDR3 has 13 residues. Germline-derived CDR1 and CDR2 are MNHEY and SVGAGI. DNA for the CDR3: TGTGCCGTCCGAGTCACTAGGGATTCACCCCTCCACTTT. Protein product: CAVRVTRDSPLHF.

The rearrangement links TRBV19 to TRBJ2-5; 10 nucleotides agree with TRBD1. CDR1 and CDR2 (germline): LNHDA, SQIVND (reference sequence). This CDR3 is built from 17 residues. With 5 bases clipped from V and 1 base from J, the junction kept 10 bases outside the gene matches. The DNA of the CDR3 is TGTGCCAGTAGTCTATCTTTTGGGACAGGGGTCCAAGAGACCCAGTACTTC. Its translation: CASSLSFGTGVQETQYF.

J is TRBJ2-5 and V is TRBV27; D is possibly TRBD2 (6 bases). The V end lost 5 bases, the J end lost 5 bases, and 15 bases lay between the germline ends. The V gene's germline CDR1 is MNHEY and CDR2 SMNVEV (reference sequence). The CDR3 totals 14 residues. DNA of the CDR3: TGTGCCAGCAGTCCCTTGACTAGGAGCGAGACCCAGTACTTC. It codes for CASSPLTRSETQYF.

The rearrangement joins TRBV9 to TRBJ2-3, with TRBD1 matching over 8 bases. The CDR3 contains 16 residues. Germline CDR1 is SGDLS and CDR2 is YYNGEE. V lost 0 bases, J lost 0 bases, and 3 bases stayed unmatched. DNA for the CDR3: TGTGCCAGCAGCGTAGTAGGACAGGGTAGCACAGATACGCAGTATTTT. Its translation: CASSVVGQGSTDTQYF.

The gene calls are TRBV29-1 and TRBJ1-4, with 7 bases aligning to TRBD1. Germline V gene lookup returns CDR1 SQVTM and CDR2 ANQGSEA. V was pared by 4 bases and J by 8 bases, with 7 bases of the junction left unmatched. The CDR3 is made up of 13 amino acids. CDR3 residues: CSVGKGAGEKLFF. The DNA for the CDR3 is TGCAGCGTTGGGAAGGGGGCAGGGGAAAAACTGTTTTTT.

The chain couples TRBV4-2 to TRBJ2-5, with TRBD1 identical over 7 bases. CDR3 length: 16 amino acids. V lost 0 bases and J lost 0; bases outside the gene matches: 4. Germline CDR1 and CDR2: LGHNA and YNFKEQ. CDR3 coding DNA: TGTGCCAGCAGCCAAGATCTGGGACAGTACCAAGAGACCCAGTACTTC. This translates into CASSQDLGQYQETQYF.

The DNA of the CDR3 is TGTGCCAGCAGTCCCGACAGGATGGATGGCTACACCTTC. Protein: CASSPDRMDGYTF. The rearrangement uses TRBV4-2 and TRBJ1-2; tentative D call: TRBD1 (6 bases). V was pared by 6 bases and J by 6 bases, with 14 bases between. Per the germline V gene, CDR1 is LGHNA and CDR2 is YNFKEQ. This CDR3 has 13 residues.

The chain carries TRBV9 and TRBJ2-1, with D possibly matching TRBD1 (6 bases). The CDR3 extends over 15 amino acids. The germline V gene encodes CDR1 SGDLS and CDR2 YYNGEE. Trimming shortened V by 3 bases and J by 4 bases, and 14 bases separated the two germline ends. CDR3 nucleotide sequence: TGTGCCAGCAGCGAAAGGGGGACGTTATACAATGAGCAGTTCTTC. Translation: CASSERGTLYNEQFF. The complete variable domain, with remaining parts taken from reference TRBV9 and TRBJ2-1, reads DSGVTQTPKHLITATGQRVTLRCSPRSGDLSVYWYQQSLDQGLQFLIQYYNGEERAKGNILERFSAQQFPDLHSELNLSSLELGDSALYFCASSERGTLYNEQFFGPGTRLTVL.

The V call is TRBV15, the J call TRBJ1-5; D remains unclear. The ends were cut back, 4 bases at V and 0 bases at J, with 10 bases in the middle. The germline V gene encodes CDR1 LNHNV and CDR2 YYDKDF (reference sequence). The CDR3 extends over 15 amino acids. Written as DNA, the CDR3 is TGTGCCACCAGCACCGGACTATATAGCAATCAGCCCCAGCATTTT. It yields the protein CATSTGLYSNQPQHF.

This clone was found once. The J gene is TRBJ1-3, the V gene TRBV30; no clear D gene. The CDR3 is 15 residues long. Germline assignment: CDR1 GTSNPN and CDR2 SVGIG (reference sequence). V lost 0 bases, J lost 0 bases, and 9 bases lay in between. The CDR3 is CAWSVSRHSGNTIYF. The DNA of the CDR3 is TGTGCCTGGAGTGTGAGCAGACACTCTGGAAACACCATATATTTT.

The rearrangement uses TRBV27 and TRBJ1-4, with D possibly TRBD1 on 6 matching bases. Germline assignment: CDR1 MNHEY and CDR2 SMNVEV (reference sequence). This CDR3 comprises 16 residues. V gave up 2 bases and J gave up 4 bases, with 14 bases separating them. This CDR3 reads CASSLNTGTYNEKLFF. In DNA form, the CDR3 reads TGTGCCAGCAGTTTAAATACCGGGACATATAATGAAAAACTGTTTTTT.

The rearrangement uses TRBV14 and TRBJ2-2; D might be TRBD1 (6 bases). Germline CDR1 reads SGHDN; CDR2 reads FVKESK. V was cut by 6 bases and J by 0 bases, with 8 bases left in between. The CDR3 loop spans 14 amino acids. In DNA form, the CDR3 reads TGTGCCAGCAGGGGACAAGCGAACACCGGGGAGCTGTTTTTT. Residues: CASRGQANTGELFF.

The chain combines TRBV7-8 with TRBJ1-5; 7 nucleotides align to TRBD1. The CDR3 runs 14 residues. The germline V gene encodes CDR1 SGHVS and CDR2 FQNEAQ. V was pared by 2 bases and J by 7 bases, with 5 bases of the junction left unmatched. Here the CDR3 reads CASSLNARGQPQHF. As DNA, the CDR3 is TGTGCCAGCAGCTTAAATGCCAGGGGGCAGCCCCAGCATTTT.

The V and J genes are TRBV19 and TRBJ2-7; possible D gene TRBD2, 5 bases. Germline loops: CDR1 LNHDA, CDR2 SQIVND (reference sequence). Trimming cost V 4 bases and J 4 bases, with 14 bases left between them. This CDR3 comprises 14 residues. The CDR3 DNA reads as TGTGCCAGTAGTAGGGGTGGAGGAGAGTACGAGCAGTACTTC. This sequence encodes CASSRGGGEYEQYF.

This sequence joins TRBV5-4 and TRBJ1-3; maybe TRBD1 (6 bases). The CDR3 spans 16 residues. Germline V CDR1 and CDR2: SGHNT, YYREEE (reference sequence). Trimming pared 0 bases from V and 3 bases from J, leaving 13 bases between. Written as DNA, the CDR3 is TGTGCCAGCAGCTTGGTAGGGGGGGCCAGTGGAAACACCATATATTTT. Translated, it gives CASSLVGGASGNTIYF.

This clone appeared a single time. This chain uses TRBV5-6 with TRBJ1-1; D is perhaps TRBD1 (5 bases). Per germline, CDR1 SGHDT and CDR2 YYEEEE. The V end was cut by 7 bases, the J end by 3 bases, with 13 bases between. The CDR3 sequence is 13 residues long. CDR3 loop: CASRRAGHTEAFF. CDR3 nucleotide sequence: TGTGCCAGCCGCCGGGCGGGGCACACTGAAGCTTTCTTT.

V usage is TRBV5-1 and J usage is TRBJ1-2, with 10 bases that match TRBD1. V lost 0 bases to trimming and J lost 4 bases; unmatched junction nucleotides: 9. This CDR3 is 17 amino acids long. In germline, CDR1 is SGHRS, CDR2 YFSETQ. As DNA, the CDR3 is TGCGCCAGCAGCTTGGGGGACAGGGGTCCTGAAAGCTATGGCTACACCTTC. It is translated as CASSLGDRGPESYGYTF.

This clone was counted a few times. J is TRBJ1-2 and V is TRBV28; 7 positions agree with TRBD1. With V trimmed by 5 bases and J by 4 bases, 13 bases remained unmatched. The CDR3 is 16 amino acids. Germline V CDR1 and CDR2: MDHEN, SYDVKM. CDR3 protein: CASSTQTVDRAYGYTF. As DNA, the CDR3 is TGTGCCAGCAGTACACAAACCGTCGACAGGGCCTATGGCTACACCTTC.

The chain is built from TRBV5-4 and TRBJ2-5, with 10 bases identical to TRBD2. V gave up 3 bases and J gave up 4 bases; unmatched junction bases: 6. Per the germline V gene, CDR1 is SGHNT and CDR2 is YYREEE (reference sequence). The CDR3 spans 15 residues. The CDR3: CASSWSGGAGETQYF. CDR3 DNA sequence: TGTGCCAGCAGCTGGAGCGGGGGGGCCGGAGAGACCCAGTACTTC. The variable domain in full, with the rest retrieved from reference TRBV5-4 and TRBJ2-5, is ETGVTQSPTHLIKTRGQQVTLRCSSQSGHNTVSWYQQALGQGPQFIFQYYREEENGRGNFPPRFSGLQFPNYSSELNVNALELDDSALYLCASSWSGGAGETQYFGPGTRLLVL.

This chain uses TRBV30 with TRBJ1-4; 9 nucleotides agree with TRBD1. There are 12 residues in the CDR3. V was clipped by 5 bases and J by 7 bases; unmatched bases: 2. The germline gives CDR1 GTSNPN, CDR2 SVGIG (reference sequence). Here the CDR3 reads CAWGQGSEKLFF. The CDR3 coding sequence is TGTGCCTGGGGACAGGGGAGTGAAAAACTGTTTTTT.